This TCR beta chain was sequenced in a study of OX40 agonist ivuxolimab in advanced cancers. Study-level background: Every 2 weeks, ivuxolimab was infused into the patients intravenously at between 0.01 and 10 mg/kg.

V dropped 5 bases and J dropped 1 base, with 23 bases sitting between them. The CDR3 spans 18 residues. Per the germline V gene, CDR1 is MNHEY and CDR2 is SMNVEV (reference sequence). TCRdb's copy holds only in-frame clones and misses some; the assay was immunoSEQ multiplex PCR. In the table there are about 64,000 clones, approximately 78% of which are singletons. Specimen: CD4+ or CD8+ T cells sorted from blood, collected in a trial of the OX40 agonist ivuxolimab. The origin of this receptor is an adult with an advanced solid tumor such as melanoma, head and neck, liver or kidney cancer. The chain joins TRBV27 to TRBJ1-1; the D is unclear. The CDR3 DNA sequence: TGTGCCAGCAGTCCTATCGCCAGCAGTATCACTAAGAACACTGAAGCTTTCTTT. Its protein is CASSPIASSITKNTEAFF.